The clone carrying this T cell receptor (beta chain) was found once. In the authors' workflow: Quantification of nucleated cells was approximated via reference gene primer amplification. Only in-frame clones appear in the TCRdb table, and some are missing; sequencing was by immunoSEQ multiplex PCR. V, J and clone size reflect that table, while D and trimming were determined from the DNA. The sample yields approximately 350,000 clones, around 86% seen once. Participants were aged roughly 18 to 100 years from approximately 23 US areas. This record belongs to a study of blood T cell repertoires in COVID-19. Sequencing was done on a sample of PBMCs or T cells enriched from blood (not recorded which). The receptor was derived from a woman between 45 and 60 years old who had recovered from COVID-19.

As DNA, the CDR3 is TGTGCCACCTTCGGGAGATGGAGCTCACATCTCCACTCTGGAAACACCATATATTTT. Translation: CATFGRWSSHLHSGNTIYF. The chain combines TRBV19 with TRBJ1-3; no firm D call. Germline V gene sequence: CDR1 LNHDA, CDR2 SQIVND (reference sequence). V was shortened by 10 bases and J by 0 bases, with 28 bases between the two germline ends. CDR3 length: 19 amino acids.